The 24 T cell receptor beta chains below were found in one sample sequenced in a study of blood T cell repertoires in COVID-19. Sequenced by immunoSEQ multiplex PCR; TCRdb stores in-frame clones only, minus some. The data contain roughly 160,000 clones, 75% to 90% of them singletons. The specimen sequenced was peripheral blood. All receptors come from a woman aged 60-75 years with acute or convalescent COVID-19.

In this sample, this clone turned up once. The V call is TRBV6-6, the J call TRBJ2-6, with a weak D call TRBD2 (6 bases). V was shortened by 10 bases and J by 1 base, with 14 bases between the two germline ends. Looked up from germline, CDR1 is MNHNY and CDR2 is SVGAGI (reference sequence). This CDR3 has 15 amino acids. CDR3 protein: CATPSGESGANVLTF. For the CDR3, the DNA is TGTGCCACACCGTCGGGGGAATCTGGGGCCAACGTCCTGACTTTC.

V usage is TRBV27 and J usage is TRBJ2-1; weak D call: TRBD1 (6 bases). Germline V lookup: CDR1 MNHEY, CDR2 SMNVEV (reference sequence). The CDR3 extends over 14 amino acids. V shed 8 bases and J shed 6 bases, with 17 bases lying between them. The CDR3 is CASGLLGTPNEQFF. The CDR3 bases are TGTGCCAGCGGCCTACTAGGGACACCCAATGAGCAGTTCTTC.

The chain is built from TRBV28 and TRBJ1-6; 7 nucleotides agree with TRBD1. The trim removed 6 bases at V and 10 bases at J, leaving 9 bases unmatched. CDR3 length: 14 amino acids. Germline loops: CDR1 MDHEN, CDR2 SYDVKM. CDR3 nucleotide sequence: TGTGCCAGCAGCCCAAGGACAGGTCTATCACCCCTCCACTTT. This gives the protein CASSPRTGLSPLHF.

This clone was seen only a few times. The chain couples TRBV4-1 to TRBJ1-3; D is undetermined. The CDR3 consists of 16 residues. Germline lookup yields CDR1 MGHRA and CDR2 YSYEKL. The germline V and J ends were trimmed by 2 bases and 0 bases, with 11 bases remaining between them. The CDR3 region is CASSQIVTSSGNTIYF. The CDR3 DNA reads TGCGCCAGCAGCCAAATCGTGACAAGCTCTGGAAACACCATATATTTT.

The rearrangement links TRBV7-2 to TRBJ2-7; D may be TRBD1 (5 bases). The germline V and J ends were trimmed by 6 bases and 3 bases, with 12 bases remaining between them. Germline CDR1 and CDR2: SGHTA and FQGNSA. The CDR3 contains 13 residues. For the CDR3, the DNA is TGTGCCAGCAGAAACCAGGGTAGCTACGAGCAGTACTTC. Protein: CASRNQGSYEQYF.

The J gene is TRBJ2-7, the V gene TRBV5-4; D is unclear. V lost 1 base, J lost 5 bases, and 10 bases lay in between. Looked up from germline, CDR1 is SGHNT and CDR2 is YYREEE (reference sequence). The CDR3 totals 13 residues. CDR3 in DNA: TGTGCCAGCAGCTTGCCCGGGTTGGACGAGCAGTACTTC. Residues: CASSLPGLDEQYF.

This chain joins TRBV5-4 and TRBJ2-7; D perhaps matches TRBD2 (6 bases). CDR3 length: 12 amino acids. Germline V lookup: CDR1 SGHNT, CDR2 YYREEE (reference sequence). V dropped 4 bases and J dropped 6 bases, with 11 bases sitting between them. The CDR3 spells CASSTGLREQYF. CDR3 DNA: TGTGCCAGCAGCACGGGACTCCGCGAGCAGTACTTC.

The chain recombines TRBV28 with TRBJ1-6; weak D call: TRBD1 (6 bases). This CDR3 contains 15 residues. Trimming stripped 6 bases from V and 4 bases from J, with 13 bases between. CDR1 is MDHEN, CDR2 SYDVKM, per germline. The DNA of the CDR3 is TGTGCCAGCAGCTCCCCGGACAGATATAATTCACCCCTCCACTTT. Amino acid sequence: CASSSPDRYNSPLHF.

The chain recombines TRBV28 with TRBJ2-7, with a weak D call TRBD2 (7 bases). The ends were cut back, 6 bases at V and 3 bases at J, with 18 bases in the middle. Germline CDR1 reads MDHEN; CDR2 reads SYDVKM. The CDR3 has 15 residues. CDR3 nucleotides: TGTGCCAGCAGCCCTACAGGGTCGGGAGGCTACGAGCAGTACTTC. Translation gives CASSPTGSGGYEQYF.

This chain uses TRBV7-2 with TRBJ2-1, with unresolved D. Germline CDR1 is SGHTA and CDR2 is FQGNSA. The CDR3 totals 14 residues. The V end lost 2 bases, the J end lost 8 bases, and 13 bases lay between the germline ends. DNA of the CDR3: TGTGCCAGCAGCTTAATCGCTCATCGAGATGAGCAGTTCTTC. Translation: CASSLIAHRDEQFF.

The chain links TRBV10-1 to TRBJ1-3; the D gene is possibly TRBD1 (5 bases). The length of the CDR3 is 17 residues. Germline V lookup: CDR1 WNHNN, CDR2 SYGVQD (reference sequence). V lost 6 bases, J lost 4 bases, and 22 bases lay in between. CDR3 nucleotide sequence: TGCGCCAGCAGCAACAACGCCCTCGGGACTCACGGAAACACCATATATTTT. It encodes CASSNNALGTHGNTIYF.

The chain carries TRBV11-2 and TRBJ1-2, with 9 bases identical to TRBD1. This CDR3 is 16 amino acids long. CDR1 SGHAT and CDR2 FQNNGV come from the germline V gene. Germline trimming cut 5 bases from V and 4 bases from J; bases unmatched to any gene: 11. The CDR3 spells CASSQIPTGGFYGYTF. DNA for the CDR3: TGTGCCAGCAGCCAGATCCCGACAGGGGGTTTCTATGGCTACACCTTC.

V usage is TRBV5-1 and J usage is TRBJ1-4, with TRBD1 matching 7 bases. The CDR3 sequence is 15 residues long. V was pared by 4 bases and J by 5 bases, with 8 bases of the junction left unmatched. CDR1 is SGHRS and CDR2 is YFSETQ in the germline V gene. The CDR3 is CASSLGQVQNEKLFF. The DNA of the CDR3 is TGCGCCAGCAGCCTAGGACAGGTGCAAAATGAAAAACTGTTTTTT.

In DNA, the CDR3 is TGTGCCAGCAGCTTGGGACTGAACACCGGGGAGCTGTTTTTT. It is translated as CASSLGLNTGELFF. This chain joins TRBV9 and TRBJ2-2; D may be TRBD2 (6 bases). This CDR3 contains 14 residues. CDR1 is SGDLS, CDR2 YYNGEE, per germline. Trimming stripped 4 bases from V and 1 base from J, with 8 bases between.

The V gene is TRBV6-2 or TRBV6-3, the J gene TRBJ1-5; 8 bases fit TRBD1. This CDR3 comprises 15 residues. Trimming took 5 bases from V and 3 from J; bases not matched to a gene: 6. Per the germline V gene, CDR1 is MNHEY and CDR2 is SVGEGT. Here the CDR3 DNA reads TGTGCCAGCAGTAAACAGGGGGGTTACAATCAGCCCCAGCATTTT. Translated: CASSKQGGYNQPQHF.

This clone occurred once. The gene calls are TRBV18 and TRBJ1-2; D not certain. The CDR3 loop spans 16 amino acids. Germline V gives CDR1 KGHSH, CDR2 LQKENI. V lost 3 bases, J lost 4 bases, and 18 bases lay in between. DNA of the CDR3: TGTGCCAGCTCACCTCTAGGCACGGCCGATACCTATGGCTACACCTTC. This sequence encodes CASSPLGTADTYGYTF.

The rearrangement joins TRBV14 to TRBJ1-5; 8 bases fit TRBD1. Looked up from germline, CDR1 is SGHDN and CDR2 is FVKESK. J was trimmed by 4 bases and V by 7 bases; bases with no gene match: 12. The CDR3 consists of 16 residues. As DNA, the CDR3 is TGTGCCAGCATCCGACAGGGGCGAAAGGAAAATCAGCCCCAGCATTTT. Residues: CASIRQGRKENQPQHF.

The CDR3 DNA sequence: TGTGCCAGCCTTAACTTGCGGAACACCGGGGAGCTGTTTTTT. Its translation: CASLNLRNTGELFF. This sequence joins TRBV19 and TRBJ2-2; D is ambiguous. Trimming removed 9 bases at V and 1 base at J, with 12 bases between. Germline CDR1 LNHDA, CDR2 SQIVND (reference sequence). The CDR3 spans 14 residues.

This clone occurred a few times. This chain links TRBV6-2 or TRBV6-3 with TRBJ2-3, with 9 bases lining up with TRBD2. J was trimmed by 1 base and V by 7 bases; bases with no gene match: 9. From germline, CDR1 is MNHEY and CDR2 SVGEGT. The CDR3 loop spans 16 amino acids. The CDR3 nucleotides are TGTGCCAGCACTGACTCCATAGCGGGGGGCACAGATACGCAGTATTTT. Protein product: CASTDSIAGGTDTQYF.

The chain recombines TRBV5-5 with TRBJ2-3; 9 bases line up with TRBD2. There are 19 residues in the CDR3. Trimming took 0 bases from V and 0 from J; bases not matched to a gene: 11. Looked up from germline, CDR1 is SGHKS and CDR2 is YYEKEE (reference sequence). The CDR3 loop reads CASSLAQGLARASTDTQYF. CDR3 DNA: TGTGCCAGCAGCTTGGCACAGGGACTAGCCCGTGCTAGCACAGATACGCAGTATTTT.

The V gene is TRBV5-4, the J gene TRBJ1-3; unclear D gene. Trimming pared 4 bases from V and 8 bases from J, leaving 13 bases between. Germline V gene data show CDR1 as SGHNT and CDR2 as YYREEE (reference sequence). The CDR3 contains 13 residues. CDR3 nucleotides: TGTGCCAGCAGCACCCTCACAGCGGACACCATATATTTT. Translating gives CASSTLTADTIYF.

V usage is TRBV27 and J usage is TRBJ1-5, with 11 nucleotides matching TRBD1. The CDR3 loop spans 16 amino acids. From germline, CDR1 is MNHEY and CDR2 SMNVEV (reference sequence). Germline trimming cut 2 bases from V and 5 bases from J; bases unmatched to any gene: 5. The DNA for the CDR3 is TGTGCCAGCAGTTTAGGGACAGGGGGGGTTGATCAGCCCCAGCATTTT. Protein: CASSLGTGGVDQPQHF.

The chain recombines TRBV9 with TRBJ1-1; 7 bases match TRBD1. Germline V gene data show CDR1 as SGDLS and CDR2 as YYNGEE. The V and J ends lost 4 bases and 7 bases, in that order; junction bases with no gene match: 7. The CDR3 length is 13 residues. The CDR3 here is CASSRTGASEAFF. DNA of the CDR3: TGTGCCAGCAGCAGAACAGGGGCAAGTGAAGCTTTCTTT.

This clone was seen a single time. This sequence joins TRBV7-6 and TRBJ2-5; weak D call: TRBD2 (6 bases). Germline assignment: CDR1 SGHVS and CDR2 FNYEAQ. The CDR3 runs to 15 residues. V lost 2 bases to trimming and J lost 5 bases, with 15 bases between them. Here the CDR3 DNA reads TGTGCCAGCAGCTTATATCCACTAGCTCGGGAGACCCAGTACTTC. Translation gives CASSLYPLARETQYF.